This T cell receptor beta chain emerged from a study of cytomegalovirus exposure and HLA in healthy donors. PCR used 60 Vbeta primers and 13 Jbeta primers. Clones were sequenced by immunoSEQ multiplex PCR, and TCRdb holds only the in-frame ones, with some missing. The sample includes under 200,000 clones, about 59% seen only once; the top ten take 2.5% to 3.5%. The V and J ends lost 5 bases and 2 bases respectively, with 7 bases between them. The CDR3 covers 12 residues. Germline V gene lookup returns CDR1 SGHTA and CDR2 FQGNSA. This clone showed up just a few times. The sample was PBMCs. This TCR was recovered from a man aged 40-49 years in good health and CMV-seronegative. This chain links TRBV7-2 with TRBJ2-7; D ambiguous. CDR3 nucleotides: TGTGCCAGCAGCCGGGTTCCCTACGAGCAGTACTTC. Amino acid sequence: CASSRVPYEQYF.